This is a list of T cell receptor beta chains from one sample in a study of tumor-infiltrating lymphocytes in localized non-small cell lung cancer. Only in-frame clones appear in the TCRdb table, and some are missing; sequencing was by immunoSEQ multiplex PCR. The sample yields under 10,000 clones, around 75% seen once. Sequenced: uninvolved lung tissue not adjacent to the tumor. The receptors come from a human donor with non-small cell lung cancer. Both conserved end residues are part of each CDR3. The D gene is left open where the match is weak. Clone size is stated in some rows and not others, as once, few, many or a class when expanded.

DNA: TGTGCCAGCAGCTTAGCGCAAGGGGCAATTGGCTACACCTTC
CDR3: CASSLAQGAIGYTF
size: -
V: TRBV7-2
J: TRBJ1-2
D: -

DNA: TGTGCCAGCACCCGGACTAGCGGCCCTTCCTACGAGCAGTACTTC
CDR3: CASTRTSGPSYEQYF
size: -
V: TRBV6-5
J: TRBJ2-7
D: TRBD2

DNA: TGTGCCAGCAGCTTAGCCCCCCTAGCGGGGTACGAGCAGTACTTC
CDR3: CASSLAPLAGYEQYF
size: -
V: TRBV7-2
J: TRBJ2-7
D: TRBD2

DNA: TGTGCCAGCAGTCAATTTTCCTACGAGCAGTACTTC
CDR3: CASSQFSYEQYF
size: -
V: TRBV28
J: TRBJ2-7
D: -

DNA: TGTGCCAGCAGCCAAGCCCGGACAGGGGCCGAAGACGAGCAGTACTTC
CDR3: CASSQARTGAEDEQYF
size: few
V: TRBV4-2
J: TRBJ2-7
D: TRBD1

DNA: TGTGCCAGCAGCTTAGGGATTGGAGGAACTAATGAAAAACTGTTTTTT
CDR3: CASSLGIGGTNEKLFF
size: -
V: TRBV11-2
J: TRBJ1-4
D: -

DNA: TGTGCCAGCAGCTTGGACACAGATACGCAGTATTTT
CDR3: CASSLDTDTQYF
size: few
V: TRBV5-4
J: TRBJ2-3
D: -

DNA: TGTGCCAGTAGTTTTGCGTGGGGGCCCGGGGAGCTGTTTTTT
CDR3: CASSFAWGPGELFF
size: -
V: TRBV19
J: TRBJ2-2
D: -

DNA: TGTGCCAGCAGCCAAGATTACGGAGACCTTAAGCAGTTCTTC
CDR3: CASSQDYGDLKQFF
size: -
V: TRBV14
J: TRBJ2-1
D: -

DNA: TGTGCCAGCAGCTTATTCCAGGGTAGTGATACGCAGTATTTT
CDR3: CASSLFQGSDTQYF
size: -
V: TRBV7-2
J: TRBJ2-3
D: -

DNA: TGTGCCAGCAGTGACAGGCTAGCGGGTCTAGATACGCAGTATTTT
CDR3: CASSDRLAGLDTQYF
size: few
V: TRBV6-4
J: TRBJ2-3
D: TRBD2

DNA: TGTGCCAGCAGTTTATCAGAAGCAGGCGTCTATGGCTACACCTTC
CDR3: CASSLSEAGVYGYTF
size: -
V: TRBV27
J: TRBJ1-2
D: -

DNA: TGTGCCAGCAGCTTAGCTGCCCTAGCGGGAGTCTCGGTTGAGCAGTTCTTC
CDR3: CASSLAALAGVSVEQFF
size: once
V: TRBV7-8
J: TRBJ2-1
D: TRBD2

DNA: TGCAGCGTTGACGTACAGGGTGCCTTCTCGGACGAGCAGTACTTC
CDR3: CSVDVQGAFSDEQYF
size: -
V: TRBV29-1
J: TRBJ2-7
D: -

DNA: TGTGCCAGCAGTGACTTCGCGGACTCCACAGATACGCAGTATTTT
CDR3: CASSDFADSTDTQYF
size: -
V: TRBV6-4
J: TRBJ2-3
D: -

DNA: TGTGCCAGCAGCCAAGGGGGACTAGCGGGAGGGCCAGGGGAGACCCAGTACTTC
CDR3: CASSQGGLAGGPGETQYF
size: -
V: TRBV4-2
J: TRBJ2-5
D: TRBD2

DNA: TGTGCCAGCAGCCCTATAACAGGGGTACGTACTGAAGCTTTCTTT
CDR3: CASSPITGVRTEAFF
size: -
V: TRBV14
J: TRBJ1-1
D: TRBD1

DNA: TGCGCCAGCAGCTCTCAGGGGGGGTACGAGCAGTACTTC
CDR3: CASSSQGGYEQYF
size: -
V: TRBV5-1
J: TRBJ2-7
D: -

DNA: TGTGCCAGCAGCGTACTTAGGACAGCGAACACTGAAGCTTTCTTT
CDR3: CASSVLRTANTEAFF
size: -
V: TRBV11-2
J: TRBJ1-1
D: -

DNA: TGTGCCAGCAGCTTGGAGGGTTATAGCAATCAGCCCCAGCATTTT
CDR3: CASSLEGYSNQPQHF
size: few
V: TRBV5-8
J: TRBJ1-5
D: -

DNA: TGTGCCAGCAGCAAGGGACAGCGCTCTGGGGCCAACGTCCTGACTTTC
CDR3: CASSKGQRSGANVLTF
size: -
V: TRBV5-4
J: TRBJ2-6
D: TRBD1

DNA: TGCGCCAGCAGCTTGGATCTGGGTAAAGAGGAGCAGTTCTTC
CDR3: CASSLDLGKEEQFF
size: few
V: TRBV5-1
J: TRBJ2-1
D: -

DNA: TGTGCCAGCAGCTTACTTCTGAAGGGTGGCTACACCTTC
CDR3: CASSLLLKGGYTF
size: -
V: TRBV11-2
J: TRBJ1-2
D: -

DNA: TGTGCCAGCGCCCGGGGTCAGACAGATACGCAGTATTTT
CDR3: CASARGQTDTQYF
size: once
V: TRBV2
J: TRBJ2-3
D: -

DNA: TGTGCCAGCAGTTTATCAGGGGGCTCCTACGAGCAGTACTTC
CDR3: CASSLSGGSYEQYF
size: once
V: TRBV28
J: TRBJ2-7
D: TRBD1

DNA: TGTGCCAGCAGTTTACATGGGACCTATGGCTACACCTTC
CDR3: CASSLHGTYGYTF
size: -
V: TRBV27
J: TRBJ1-2
D: -

DNA: TGCGCCTCAACCCATGAGGGGGGGCCCTCCTACAATGAGCAGTTCTTC
CDR3: CASTHEGGPSYNEQFF
size: -
V: TRBV5-1
J: TRBJ2-1
D: -

DNA: TGCAGTGGGCGGAAGGGGGATACGCAGTATTTT
CDR3: CSGRKGDTQYF
size: -
V: TRBV29-1
J: TRBJ2-3
D: -

DNA: TGTGCCAGCAGCTCACAGGTAAACACTGAAGCTTTCTTT
CDR3: CASSSQVNTEAFF
size: -
V: TRBV5-6
J: TRBJ1-1
D: -

DNA: TGTGCCAGCAGTTACAGGGTGGGTGAAAAACTGTTTTTT
CDR3: CASSYRVGEKLFF
size: -
V: TRBV6-4
J: TRBJ1-4
D: -

DNA: TGTGCCAGCAGTTTTGGTCAGCCCCAGCATTTT
CDR3: CASSFGQPQHF
size: once
V: TRBV6-6
J: TRBJ1-5
D: -

DNA: TGCAGCGTTCCCATGGGGAATTTCTACAATGAGCAGTTCTTC
CDR3: CSVPMGNFYNEQFF
size: -
V: TRBV29-1
J: TRBJ2-1
D: -

DNA: TGCGCCAGCAGCCAAAGTGGGGGCTACGAGCAGTACTTC
CDR3: CASSQSGGYEQYF
size: -
V: TRBV4-3
J: TRBJ2-7
D: -

DNA: TGTGCCAGCAGCTTAGGGGTTAGCGACTCCTCAGATACGCAGTATTTT
CDR3: CASSLGVSDSSDTQYF
size: -
V: TRBV7-8
J: TRBJ2-3
D: -

DNA: TGTGCCAGCGGCAATCCAGGGTCGAACACTGAAGCTTTCTTT
CDR3: CASGNPGSNTEAFF
size: -
V: TRBV6-5
J: TRBJ1-1
D: -

DNA: TGTGCCAGCAGTCGGGACAGGACTTATGGCTACACCTTC
CDR3: CASSRDRTYGYTF
size: -
V: TRBV28
J: TRBJ1-2
D: TRBD1

DNA: TGTGCCAGCAGCCAGGGTGGAACTAATGAAAAACTGTTTTTT
CDR3: CASSQGGTNEKLFF
size: -
V: TRBV6-1
J: TRBJ1-4
D: -

DNA: TGTGCCAGCGGGAGCCGTAATGAAAAACTGTTTTTT
CDR3: CASGSRNEKLFF
size: -
V: TRBV6-5
J: TRBJ1-4
D: -

DNA: TGTGCCAGCAGCATTTTCAACGAGCAGTACTTC
CDR3: CASSIFNEQYF
size: -
V: TRBV7-2
J: TRBJ2-7
D: -

DNA: TGTGCCAGCAGCTTTGGTGTCGGGCTTGACAATGAGCAGTTCTTC
CDR3: CASSFGVGLDNEQFF
size: -
V: TRBV7-9
J: TRBJ2-1
D: -

DNA: TGTGCCAGCAGCCTAAACGGACAGGGGTATCAGCCCCAGCATTTT
CDR3: CASSLNGQGYQPQHF
size: -
V: TRBV7-2
J: TRBJ1-5
D: TRBD1

DNA: TGTGCCAGCTGGAGTAGGGGCGGGCGTGAAGCTTTCTTT
CDR3: CASWSRGGREAFF
size: -
V: TRBV28
J: TRBJ1-1
D: -

DNA: TGTGCCAGCAGCTTGGAGTCCAGATGGGGTTTAGGAACAGATACGCAGTATTTT
CDR3: CASSLESRWGLGTDTQYF
size: -
V: TRBV5-5
J: TRBJ2-3
D: -

DNA: TGTGCCAGCAGTGAAGGGAGGGCCGGCTACACCTTC
CDR3: CASSEGRAGYTF
size: few
V: TRBV25-1
J: TRBJ1-2
D: -

DNA: TGTGCCAGCAGCCAAGGTAATGAGCAGTTCTTC
CDR3: CASSQGNEQFF
size: -
V: TRBV4-2
J: TRBJ2-1
D: -

DNA: TGCGCCAGCAGCCAAGCTAGCGGGCCTAACACCGGGGAGCTGTTTTTT
CDR3: CASSQASGPNTGELFF
size: -
V: TRBV4-1
J: TRBJ2-2
D: TRBD2

DNA: TGTGCCAGCAGCCAATCCGGGACAGGGAACGAGCAGTACTTC
CDR3: CASSQSGTGNEQYF
size: -
V: TRBV16
J: TRBJ2-7
D: TRBD1

DNA: TGTGCCAGCAGTTTAGAGTCCCTACGGGAAAAACTGTTTTTT
CDR3: CASSLESLREKLFF
size: -
V: TRBV28
J: TRBJ1-4
D: -

DNA: TGTGCCAGCAGTGTCCCCCTCGGGACTAGCGGGAAGTATGAGCAGTTCTTC
CDR3: CASSVPLGTSGKYEQFF
size: -
V: TRBV28
J: TRBJ2-1
D: TRBD2

DNA: TGTGCCAGTAGTATCCGGGGGTCTCATTACGAGCAGTACTTC
CDR3: CASSIRGSHYEQYF
size: -
V: TRBV19
J: TRBJ2-7
D: -

DNA: TGCGCCAGCAGCTTGAACAGGGGTAACACCATATATTTT
CDR3: CASSLNRGNTIYF
size: few
V: TRBV5-1
J: TRBJ1-3
D: TRBD1

DNA: TGTGCCAGTAGTGCGACAGGGGACGAGTATGGCTACACCTTC
CDR3: CASSATGDEYGYTF
size: -
V: TRBV19
J: TRBJ1-2
D: TRBD1

DNA: TGCGCCAGCAGCTTCAAAGCGGGAGGGCCTACCGGGGAGCTGTTTTTT
CDR3: CASSFKAGGPTGELFF
size: -
V: TRBV5-1
J: TRBJ2-2
D: TRBD2

DNA: TGCGCCAGCAGCCGGGTTAGCGGGAGTTATGATACGCAGTATTTT
CDR3: CASSRVSGSYDTQYF
size: few
V: TRBV4-3
J: TRBJ2-3
D: TRBD2

DNA: TGTGCCAGCAGCTTCAGGGTGAATGAGCAGTTCTTC
CDR3: CASSFRVNEQFF
size: -
V: TRBV7-2
J: TRBJ2-1
D: -

DNA: TGTGCCAGCAGCCAAGTCGCGGGGGAGGTCAGTGAGCAGTTCTTC
CDR3: CASSQVAGEVSEQFF
size: -
V: TRBV4-2
J: TRBJ2-1
D: TRBD2

DNA: TGCGCCAGCAGCCCCCGGGAGGGTCAGCCCCAGCATTTT
CDR3: CASSPREGQPQHF
size: -
V: TRBV4-1
J: TRBJ1-5
D: -

DNA: TGTGCCTGGAGTGGGGGACTAGCGGTCTACAATGAGCAGTTCTTC
CDR3: CAWSGGLAVYNEQFF
size: -
V: TRBV30
J: TRBJ2-1
D: TRBD2

DNA: TGTGCCAGCAGTTCTCCCGTGACCGCGGATACGCAGTATTTT
CDR3: CASSSPVTADTQYF
size: -
V: TRBV28
J: TRBJ2-3
D: -